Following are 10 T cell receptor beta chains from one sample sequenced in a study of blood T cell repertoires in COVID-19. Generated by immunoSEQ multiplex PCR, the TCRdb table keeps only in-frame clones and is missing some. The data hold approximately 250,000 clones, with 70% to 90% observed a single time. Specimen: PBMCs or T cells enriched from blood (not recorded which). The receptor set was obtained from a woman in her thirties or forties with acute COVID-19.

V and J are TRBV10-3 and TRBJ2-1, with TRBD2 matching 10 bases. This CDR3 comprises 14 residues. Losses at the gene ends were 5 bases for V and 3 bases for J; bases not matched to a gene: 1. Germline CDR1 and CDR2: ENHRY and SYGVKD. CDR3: CAISLAGDYNEQFF. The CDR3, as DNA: TGTGCCATCAGTCTAGCGGGGGACTACAATGAGCAGTTCTTC.

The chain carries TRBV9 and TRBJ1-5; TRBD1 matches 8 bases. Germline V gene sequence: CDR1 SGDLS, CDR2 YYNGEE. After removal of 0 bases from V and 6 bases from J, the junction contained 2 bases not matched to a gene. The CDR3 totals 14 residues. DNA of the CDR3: TGTGCCAGCAGCGTAGGACAGGGGAGTCAGCCCCAGCATTTT. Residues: CASSVGQGSQPQHF.

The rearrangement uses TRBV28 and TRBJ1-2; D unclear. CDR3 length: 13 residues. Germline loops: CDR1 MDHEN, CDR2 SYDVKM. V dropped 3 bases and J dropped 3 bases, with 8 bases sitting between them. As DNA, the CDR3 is TGTGCCAGCAGTTTGGATGGAGACTATGGCTACACCTTC. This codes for CASSLDGDYGYTF.

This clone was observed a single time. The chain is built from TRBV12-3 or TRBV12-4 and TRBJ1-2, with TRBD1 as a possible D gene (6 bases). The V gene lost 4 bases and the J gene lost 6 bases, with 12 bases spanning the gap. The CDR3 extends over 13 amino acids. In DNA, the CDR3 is TGTGCCAGCAGTTACCTTCACAGGGATGGCTACACCTTC. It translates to CASSYLHRDGYTF.

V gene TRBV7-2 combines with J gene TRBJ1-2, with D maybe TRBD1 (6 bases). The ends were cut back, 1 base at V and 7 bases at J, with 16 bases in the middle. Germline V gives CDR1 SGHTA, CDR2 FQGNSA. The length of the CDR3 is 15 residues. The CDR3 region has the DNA TGTGCCAGCAGCTTAGAAAGTCAGGGGTTGAGTGGCTACACCTTC. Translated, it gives CASSLESQGLSGYTF.

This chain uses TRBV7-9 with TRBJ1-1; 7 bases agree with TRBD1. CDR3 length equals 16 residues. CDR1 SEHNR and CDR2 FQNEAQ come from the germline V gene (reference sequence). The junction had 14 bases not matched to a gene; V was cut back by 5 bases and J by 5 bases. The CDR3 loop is CASSQSTGARGTEAFF. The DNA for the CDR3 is TGTGCCAGCAGCCAAAGTACAGGGGCACGGGGAACTGAAGCTTTCTTT.

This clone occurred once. The CDR3 DNA sequence: TGTGCCAGCAGCTTGGGACAGGGTCTTTCTGGCTACACCTTC. Amino acid sequence: CASSLGQGLSGYTF. This rearrangement joins TRBV11-2 to TRBJ1-2; 9 bases agree with TRBD1. With V trimmed by 3 bases and J by 7 bases, 6 bases remained unmatched. This CDR3 has 14 amino acids. The germline CDR1 and CDR2 sequences are SGHAT and FQNNGV.

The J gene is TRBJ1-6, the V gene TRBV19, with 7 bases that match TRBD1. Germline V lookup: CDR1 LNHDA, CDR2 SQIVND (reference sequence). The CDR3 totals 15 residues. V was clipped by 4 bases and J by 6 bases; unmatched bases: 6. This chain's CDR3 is CASSTQTGTNSPLHF. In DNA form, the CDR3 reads TGTGCCAGTAGTACCCAGACAGGGACTAATTCACCCCTCCACTTT. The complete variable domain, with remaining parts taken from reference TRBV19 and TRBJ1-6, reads DGGITQSPKYLFRKEGQNVTLSCEQNLNHDAMYWYRQDPGQGLRLIYYSQIVNDFQKGDIAEGYSVSREKKESFPLTVTSAQKNPTAFYLCASSTQTGTNSPLHFGNGTRLTVT.

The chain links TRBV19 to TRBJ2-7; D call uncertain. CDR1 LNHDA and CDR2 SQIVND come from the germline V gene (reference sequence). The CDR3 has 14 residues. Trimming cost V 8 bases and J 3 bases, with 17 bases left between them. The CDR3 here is CASSLSWPFYEQYF. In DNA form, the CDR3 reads TGTGCCAGTTCCCTGTCCTGGCCCTTCTACGAGCAGTACTTC. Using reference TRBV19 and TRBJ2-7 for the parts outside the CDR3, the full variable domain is DGGITQSPKYLFRKEGQNVTLSCEQNLNHDAMYWYRQDPGQGLRLIYYSQIVNDFQKGDIAEGYSVSREKKESFPLTVTSAQKNPTAFYLCASSLSWPFYEQYFGPGTRLTVT.

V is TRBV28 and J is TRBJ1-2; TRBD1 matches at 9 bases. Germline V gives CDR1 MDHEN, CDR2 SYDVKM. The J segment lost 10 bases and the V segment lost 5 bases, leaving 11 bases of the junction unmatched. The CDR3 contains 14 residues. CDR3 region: CASSPGQGPILYTF. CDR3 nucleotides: TGTGCCAGCAGTCCCGGACAGGGGCCAATTCTCTACACCTTC.